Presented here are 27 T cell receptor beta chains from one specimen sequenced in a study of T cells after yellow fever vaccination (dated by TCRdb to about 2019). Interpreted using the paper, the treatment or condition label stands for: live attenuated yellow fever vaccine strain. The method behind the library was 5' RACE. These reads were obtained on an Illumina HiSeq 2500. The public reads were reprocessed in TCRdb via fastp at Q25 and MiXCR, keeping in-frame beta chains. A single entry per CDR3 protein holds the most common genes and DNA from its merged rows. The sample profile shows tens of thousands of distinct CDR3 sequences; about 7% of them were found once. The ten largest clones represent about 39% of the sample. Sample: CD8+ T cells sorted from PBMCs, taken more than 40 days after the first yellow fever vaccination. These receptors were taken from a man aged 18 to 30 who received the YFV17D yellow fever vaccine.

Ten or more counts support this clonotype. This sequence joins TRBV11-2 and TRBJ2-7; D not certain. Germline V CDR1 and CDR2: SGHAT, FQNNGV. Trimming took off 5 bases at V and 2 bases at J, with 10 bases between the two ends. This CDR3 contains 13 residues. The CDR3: CASSPAGPYEQYV. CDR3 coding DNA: TGTGCCAGCAGCCCCGCCGGGCCCTACGAGCAGTACGTC.

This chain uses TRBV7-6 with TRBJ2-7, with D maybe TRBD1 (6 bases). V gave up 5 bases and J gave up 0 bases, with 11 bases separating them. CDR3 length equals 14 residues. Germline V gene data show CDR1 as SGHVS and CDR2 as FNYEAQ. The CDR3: CASSGRDNSYEQYF. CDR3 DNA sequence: TGTGCCAGCAGCGGCCGGGACAACTCCTACGAGCAGTACTTC.

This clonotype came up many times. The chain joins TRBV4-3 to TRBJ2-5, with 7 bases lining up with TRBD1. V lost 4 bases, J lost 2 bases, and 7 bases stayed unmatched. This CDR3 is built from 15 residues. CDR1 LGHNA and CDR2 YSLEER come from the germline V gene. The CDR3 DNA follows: TGCGCCAGCAGCCGACGGGACAGCCCACAAGAGACCCAGTACTTC. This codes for CASSRRDSPQETQYF.

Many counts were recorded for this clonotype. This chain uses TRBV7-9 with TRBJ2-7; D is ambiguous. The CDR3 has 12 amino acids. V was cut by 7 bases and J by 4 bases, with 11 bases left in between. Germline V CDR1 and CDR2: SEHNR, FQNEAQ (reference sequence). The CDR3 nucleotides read TGTGCCAGCACCTTTAACATTTACGAGCAGTACTTC. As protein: CASTFNIYEQYF.

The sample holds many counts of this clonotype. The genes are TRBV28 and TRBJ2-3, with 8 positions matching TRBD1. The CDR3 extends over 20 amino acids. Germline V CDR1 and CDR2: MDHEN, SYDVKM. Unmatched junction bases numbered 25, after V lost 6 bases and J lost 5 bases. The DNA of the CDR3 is TGTGCCAGCAGCTACAGACCGGGACAGGAAGAATTTGGGGTCGAAGATACGCAGTATTTT. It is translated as CASSYRPGQEEFGVEDTQYF.

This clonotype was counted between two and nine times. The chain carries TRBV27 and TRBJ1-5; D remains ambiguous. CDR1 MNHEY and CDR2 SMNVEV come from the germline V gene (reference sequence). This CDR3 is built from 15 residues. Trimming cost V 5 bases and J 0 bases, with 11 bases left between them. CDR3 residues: CASSPYRNSNQPQHF. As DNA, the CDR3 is TGTGCCAGCAGTCCGTACCGGAATAGCAATCAGCCCCAGCATTTT.

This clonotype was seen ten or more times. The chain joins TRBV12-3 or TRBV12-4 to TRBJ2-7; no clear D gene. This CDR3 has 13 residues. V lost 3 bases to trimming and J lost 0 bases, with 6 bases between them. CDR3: CASSLGISYEQYF. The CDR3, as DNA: TGTGCCAGCAGTTTGGGGATCTCCTACGAGCAGTACTTC.

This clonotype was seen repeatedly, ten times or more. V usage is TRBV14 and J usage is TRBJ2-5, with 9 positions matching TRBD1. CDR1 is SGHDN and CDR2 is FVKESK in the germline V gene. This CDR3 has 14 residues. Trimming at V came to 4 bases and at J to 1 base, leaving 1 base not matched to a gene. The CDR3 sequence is CASSRTGAQETQYF. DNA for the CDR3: TGTGCCAGCAGCCGGACAGGGGCCCAAGAGACCCAGTACTTC.

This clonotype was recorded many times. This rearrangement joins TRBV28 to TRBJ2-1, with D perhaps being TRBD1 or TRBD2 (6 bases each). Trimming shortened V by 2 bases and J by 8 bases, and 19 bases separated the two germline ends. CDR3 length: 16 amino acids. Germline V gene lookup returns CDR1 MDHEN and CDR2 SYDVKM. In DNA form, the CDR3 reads TGTGCCAGCAGTTTAAGTCGGGGGCCGGAGGGGGATGAGCAGTTCTTC. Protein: CASSLSRGPEGDEQFF.

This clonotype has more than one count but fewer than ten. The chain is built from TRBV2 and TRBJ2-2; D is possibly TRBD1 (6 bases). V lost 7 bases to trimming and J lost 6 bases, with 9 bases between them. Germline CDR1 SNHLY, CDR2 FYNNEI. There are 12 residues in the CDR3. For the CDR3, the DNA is TGTGCCAGCACAGGGGTCCCCGGGGAGCTGTTTTTT. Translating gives CASTGVPGELFF.

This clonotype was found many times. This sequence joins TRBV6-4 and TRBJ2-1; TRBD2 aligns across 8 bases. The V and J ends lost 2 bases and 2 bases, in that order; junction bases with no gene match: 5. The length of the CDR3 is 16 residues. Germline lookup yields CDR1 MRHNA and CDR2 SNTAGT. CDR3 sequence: CASSDNSRGAYNEQFF. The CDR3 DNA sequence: TGTGCCAGCAGTGACAACTCGCGGGGGGCCTACAATGAGCAGTTCTTC.

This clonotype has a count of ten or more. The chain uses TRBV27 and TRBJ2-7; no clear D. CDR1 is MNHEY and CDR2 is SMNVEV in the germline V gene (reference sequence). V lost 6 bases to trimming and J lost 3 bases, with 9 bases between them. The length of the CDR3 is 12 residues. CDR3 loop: CASSPNNYEQYF. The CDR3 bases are TGTGCCAGCAGCCCTAATAACTACGAGCAGTACTTC.

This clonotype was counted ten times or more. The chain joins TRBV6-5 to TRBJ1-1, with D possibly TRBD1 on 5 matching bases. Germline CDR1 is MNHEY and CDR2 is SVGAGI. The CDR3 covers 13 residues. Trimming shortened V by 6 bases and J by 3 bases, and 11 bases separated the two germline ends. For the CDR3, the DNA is TGTGCCAGCAGATATGACAGAGACACTGAAGCTTTCTTT. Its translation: CASRYDRDTEAFF.

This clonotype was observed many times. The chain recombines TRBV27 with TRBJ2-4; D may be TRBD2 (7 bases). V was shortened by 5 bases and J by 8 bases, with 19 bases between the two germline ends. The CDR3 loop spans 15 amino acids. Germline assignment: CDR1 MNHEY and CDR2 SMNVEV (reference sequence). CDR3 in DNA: TGTGCCAGCAGTATTTTCCGGGGGGCCGGGGACATTCAGTACTTC. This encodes CASSIFRGAGDIQYF.

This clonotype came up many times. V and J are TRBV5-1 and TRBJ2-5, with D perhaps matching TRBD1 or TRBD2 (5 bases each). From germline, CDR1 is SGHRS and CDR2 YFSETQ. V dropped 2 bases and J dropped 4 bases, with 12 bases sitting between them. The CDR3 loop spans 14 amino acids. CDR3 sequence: CASSFRDPGETQYF. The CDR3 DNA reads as TGCGCCAGCAGCTTTAGGGACCCTGGAGAGACCCAGTACTTC. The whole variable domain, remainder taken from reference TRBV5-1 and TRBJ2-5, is KAGVTQTPRYLIKTRGQQVTLSCSPISGHRSVSWYQQTPGQGLQFLFEYFSETQRNKGNFPGRFSGRQFSNSRSEMNVSTLELGDSALYLCASSFRDPGETQYFGPGTRLLVL.

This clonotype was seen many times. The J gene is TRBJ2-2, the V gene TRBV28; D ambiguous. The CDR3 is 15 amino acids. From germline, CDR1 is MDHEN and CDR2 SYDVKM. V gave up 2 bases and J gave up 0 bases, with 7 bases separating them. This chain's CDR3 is CASSLDGSNTGELFF. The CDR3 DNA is TGTGCCAGCAGTTTAGACGGTTCGAACACCGGGGAGCTGTTTTTT.

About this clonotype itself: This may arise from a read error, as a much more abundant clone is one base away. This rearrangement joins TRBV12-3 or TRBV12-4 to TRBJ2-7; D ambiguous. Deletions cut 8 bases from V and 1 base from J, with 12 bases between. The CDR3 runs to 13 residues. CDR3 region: CASGPRISYEQYF. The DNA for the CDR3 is TGTGCCAGCGGTCCCCGGATATCCTACGAGCAGTACTTC.

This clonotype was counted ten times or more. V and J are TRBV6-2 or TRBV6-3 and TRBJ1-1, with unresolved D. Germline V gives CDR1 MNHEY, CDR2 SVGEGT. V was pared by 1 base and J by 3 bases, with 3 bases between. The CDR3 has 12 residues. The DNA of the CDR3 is TGTGCCAGCAGTTACTTGGACACTGAAGCTTTCTTT. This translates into CASSYLDTEAFF.

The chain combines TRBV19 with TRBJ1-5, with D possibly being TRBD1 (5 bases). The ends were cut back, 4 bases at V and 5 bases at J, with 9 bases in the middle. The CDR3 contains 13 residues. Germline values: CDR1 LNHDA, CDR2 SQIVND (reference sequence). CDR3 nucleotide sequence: TGTGCCAGTAGTACAGGGCCCCATCAGCCCCAGCATTTT. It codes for CASSTGPHQPQHF. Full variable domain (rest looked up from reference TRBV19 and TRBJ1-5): DGGITQSPKYLFRKEGQNVTLSCEQNLNHDAMYWYRQDPGQGLRLIYYSQIVNDFQKGDIAEGYSVSREKKESFPLTVTSAQKNPTAFYLCASSTGPHQPQHFGDGTRLSIL.

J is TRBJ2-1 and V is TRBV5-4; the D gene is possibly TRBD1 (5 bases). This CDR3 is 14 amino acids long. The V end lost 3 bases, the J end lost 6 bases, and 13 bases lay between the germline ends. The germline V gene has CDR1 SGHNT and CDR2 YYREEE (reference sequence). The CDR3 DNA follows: TGTGCCAGCAGCTCTGTGGTGGGGCTCAATGAGCAGTTCTTC. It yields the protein CASSSVVGLNEQFF.

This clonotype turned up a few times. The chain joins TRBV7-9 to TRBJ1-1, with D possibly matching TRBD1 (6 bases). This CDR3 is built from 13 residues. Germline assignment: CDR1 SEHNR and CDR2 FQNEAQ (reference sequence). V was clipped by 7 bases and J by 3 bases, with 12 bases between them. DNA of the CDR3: TGTGCCAGCACCGATACAGGGCACACTGAAGCTTTCTTT. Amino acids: CASTDTGHTEAFF.

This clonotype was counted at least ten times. CDR3 nucleotide sequence: TGTGCCAGCAGGGTATCGGCAGGGGGCGTTTCAGATACGCAGTATTTT. Protein sequence: CASRVSAGGVSDTQYF. The chain has TRBV12-3 or TRBV12-4 and TRBJ2-3; 8 bases fit TRBD1. The CDR3 runs 16 residues. Trimming at V came to 6 bases and at J to 4 bases, leaving 12 bases not matched to a gene.

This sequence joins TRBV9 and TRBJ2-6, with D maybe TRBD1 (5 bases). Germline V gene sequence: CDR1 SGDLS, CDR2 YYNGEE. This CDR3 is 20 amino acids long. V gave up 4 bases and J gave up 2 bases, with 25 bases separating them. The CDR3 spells CASSTRRNRTRGTGANVLTF. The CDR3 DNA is TGTGCCAGCAGCACCAGGCGGAACAGGACCCGTGGGACTGGGGCCAACGTCCTGACTTTC.

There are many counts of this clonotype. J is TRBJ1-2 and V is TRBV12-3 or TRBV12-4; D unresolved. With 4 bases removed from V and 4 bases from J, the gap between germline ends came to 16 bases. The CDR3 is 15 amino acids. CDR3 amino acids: CASSYDPDLTYGYTF. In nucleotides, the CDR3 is TGTGCCAGCAGTTACGACCCCGATTTGACCTATGGCTACACCTTC.

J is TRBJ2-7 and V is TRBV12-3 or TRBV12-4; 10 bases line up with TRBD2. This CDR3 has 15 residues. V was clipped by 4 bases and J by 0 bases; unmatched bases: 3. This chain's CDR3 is CASSSGLADSYEQYF. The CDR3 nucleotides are TGTGCCAGCAGTTCTGGACTAGCGGACTCCTACGAGCAGTACTTC.

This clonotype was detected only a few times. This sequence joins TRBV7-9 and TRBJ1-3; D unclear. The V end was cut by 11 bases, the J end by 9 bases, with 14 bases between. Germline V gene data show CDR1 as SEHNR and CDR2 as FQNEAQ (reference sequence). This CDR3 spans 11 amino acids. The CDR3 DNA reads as TGTGCCTCAGGCGTCGGAGGCACCATATATTTT. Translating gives CASGVGGTIYF.

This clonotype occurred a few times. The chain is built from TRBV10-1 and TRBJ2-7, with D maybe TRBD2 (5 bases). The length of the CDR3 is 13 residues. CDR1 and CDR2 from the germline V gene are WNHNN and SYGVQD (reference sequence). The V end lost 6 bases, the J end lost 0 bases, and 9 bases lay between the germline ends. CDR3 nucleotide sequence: TGCGCCAGCAGCGGGGATAGCTCCTACGAGCAGTACTTC. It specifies CASSGDSSYEQYF.